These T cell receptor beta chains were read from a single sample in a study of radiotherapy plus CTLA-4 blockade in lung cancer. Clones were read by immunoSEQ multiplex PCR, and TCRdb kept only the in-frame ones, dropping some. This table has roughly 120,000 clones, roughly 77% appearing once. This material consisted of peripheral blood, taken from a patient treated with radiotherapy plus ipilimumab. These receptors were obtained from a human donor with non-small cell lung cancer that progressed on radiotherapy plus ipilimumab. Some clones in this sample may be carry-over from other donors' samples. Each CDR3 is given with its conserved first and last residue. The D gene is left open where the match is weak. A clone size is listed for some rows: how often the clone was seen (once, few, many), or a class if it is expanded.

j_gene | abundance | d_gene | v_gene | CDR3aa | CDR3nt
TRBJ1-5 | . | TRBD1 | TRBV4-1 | CASSSRQGLNQPQHF | TGCGCCAGCAGCTCGAGACAGGGCCTCAATCAGCCCCAGCATTTT
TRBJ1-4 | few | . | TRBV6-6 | CASSTRVYEKLFF | TGTGCCAGCAGCACCAGGGTGTACGAAAAACTGTTTTTT
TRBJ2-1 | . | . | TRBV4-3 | CASSQGYPGRSNEQFF | TGCGCCAGCAGCCAAGGATACCCCGGACGGAGCAATGAGCAGTTCTTC
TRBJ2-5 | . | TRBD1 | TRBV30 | CAWTRTGEETQYF | TGTGCCTGGACCCGGACAGGAGAAGAGACCCAGTACTTC
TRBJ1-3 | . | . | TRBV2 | CASKDTSSGNTIYF | TGTGCCAGCAAGGACACCAGCTCTGGAAACACCATATATTTT
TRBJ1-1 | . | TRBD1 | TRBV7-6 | CASSLGASAGTGDTEAFF | TGTGCCAGCAGCTTAGGGGCCTCCGCGGGGACAGGGGACACTGAAGCTTTCTTT
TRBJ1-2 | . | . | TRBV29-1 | CSAESGTTGYTF | TGCAGCGCTGAGTCTGGGACTACTGGCTACACCTTC
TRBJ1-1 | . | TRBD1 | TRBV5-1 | CASSLEGQGETEAFF | TGCGCCAGCAGCTTGGAAGGACAGGGGGAAACTGAAGCTTTCTTT
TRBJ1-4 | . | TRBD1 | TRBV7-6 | CASSLQGTIDEKLFF | TGTGCCAGCAGCCTACAGGGGACTATCGATGAAAAACTGTTTTTT
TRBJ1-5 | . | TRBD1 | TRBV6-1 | CASSGGQGRWGNQPQHF | TGTGCCAGCAGTGGGGGACAGGGGAGATGGGGCAATCAGCCCCAGCATTTT
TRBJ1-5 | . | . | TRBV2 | CASSPILLYQPQHF | TGTGCCAGCAGTCCTATACTACTCTATCAGCCCCAGCATTTT
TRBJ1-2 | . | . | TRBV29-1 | CSVEGPQGGYTF | TGCAGCGTTGAGGGACCCCAAGGGGGCTACACCTTC
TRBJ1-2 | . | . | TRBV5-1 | CASSLATNYGYTF | TGCGCCAGCAGCTTGGCCACTAACTATGGCTACACCTTC
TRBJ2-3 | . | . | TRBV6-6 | CASRDPATGGQYF | TGTGCCAGCAGGGATCCGGCTACTGGGGGGCAGTATTTT
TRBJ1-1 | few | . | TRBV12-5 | CASGLEEGTEAFF | TGTGCTAGTGGTTTGGAGGAGGGCACTGAAGCTTTCTTT
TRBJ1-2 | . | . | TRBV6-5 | CASSYPELIRNGYTF | TGTGCCAGCAGTTATCCGGAATTAATAAGGAATGGCTACACCTTC
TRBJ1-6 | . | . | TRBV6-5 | CASSYSPGYYNSPLHF | TGTGCCAGCAGTTACTCCCCAGGTTACTATAATTCACCCCTCCACTTT
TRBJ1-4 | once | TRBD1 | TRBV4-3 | CASSQHHLGQGDGKLFF | TGCGCCAGCAGCCAGCATCACCTGGGACAGGGCGATGGGAAACTGTTTTTT
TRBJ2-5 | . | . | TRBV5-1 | CASSFGAEETQYF | TGCGCCAGCAGCTTCGGGGCTGAGGAGACCCAGTACTTC
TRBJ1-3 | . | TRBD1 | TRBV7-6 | CASSSRRQGVIGNTIYF | TGTGCCAGCAGCTCTAGGAGACAGGGGGTGATTGGAAACACCATATATTTT
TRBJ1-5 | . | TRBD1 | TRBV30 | CAWSFTGAGRDQHF | TGTGCCTGGAGTTTTACAGGGGCGGGCCGGGACCAGCATTTT
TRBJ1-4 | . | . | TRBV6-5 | CASRGAGAGEKLFF | TGTGCCAGCAGGGGGGCGGGGGCCGGGGAAAAACTGTTTTTT
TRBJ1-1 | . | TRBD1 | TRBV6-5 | CASSATQGWTEAFF | TGTGCCAGCAGTGCCACACAGGGGTGGACTGAAGCTTTCTTT
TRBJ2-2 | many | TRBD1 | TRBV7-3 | CASSHDRDNTGELFF | TGTGCCAGCAGCCACGACAGGGACAACACCGGGGAGCTGTTTTTT
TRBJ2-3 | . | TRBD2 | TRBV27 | CASGGLTSGDLDTQYF | TGTGCCAGCGGAGGGTTGACTAGCGGGGATCTTGATACGCAGTATTTT
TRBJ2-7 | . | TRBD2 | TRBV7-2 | CASSFGAGSSYEQYF | TGTGCCAGCAGCTTTGGAGCGGGGAGCTCCTACGAGCAGTACTTC
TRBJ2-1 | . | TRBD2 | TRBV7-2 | CASSYGAGQYNEQFF | TGTGCCAGCAGCTACGGAGCGGGGCAATACAATGAGCAGTTCTTC
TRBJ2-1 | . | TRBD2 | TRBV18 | CASSPGTSGGAGEQFF | TGTGCCAGCTCACCCGGGACTAGCGGGGGGGCCGGAGAGCAGTTCTTC
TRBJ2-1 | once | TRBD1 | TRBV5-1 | CASSFRDSYNEQFF | TGCGCCAGCAGCTTCCGGGACAGTTACAATGAGCAGTTCTTC
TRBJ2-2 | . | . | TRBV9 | CASSVQGGELFF | TGTGCCAGCAGCGTACAGGGCGGGGAGCTGTTTTTT
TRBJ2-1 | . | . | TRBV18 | CASSGAGDEQFF | TGTGCCAGCTCAGGAGCGGGTGATGAGCAGTTCTTC
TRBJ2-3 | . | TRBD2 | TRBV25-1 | CASSESRTSGGWTDTQYF | TGTGCCAGCAGTGAATCCCGGACTAGCGGGGGTTGGACAGATACGCAGTATTTT
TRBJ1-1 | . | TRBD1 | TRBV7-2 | CASSLYASGGGTEAFF | TGTGCCAGCAGCTTATACGCTTCAGGGGGCGGTACTGAAGCTTTCTTT
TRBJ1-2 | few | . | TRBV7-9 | CASSPGGGQANYGYTF | TGTGCCAGCAGCCCCGGGGGGGGTCAAGCTAACTATGGCTACACCTTC
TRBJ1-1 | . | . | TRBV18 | CASSPSLSLGAEAFF | TGTGCCAGCTCACCATCTTTAAGTCTGGGCGCTGAAGCTTTCTTT
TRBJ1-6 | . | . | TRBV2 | CANRIPRSPLHF | TGTGCCAACAGGATCCCTCGATCACCCCTCCACTTT
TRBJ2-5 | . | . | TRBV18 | CASSRQQETQYF | TGTGCCAGCTCCAGACAGCAAGAGACCCAGTACTTC
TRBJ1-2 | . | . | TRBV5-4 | CASSLEGRNYGYTF | TGTGCCAGCAGCTTGGAAGGCCGAAACTATGGCTACACCTTC
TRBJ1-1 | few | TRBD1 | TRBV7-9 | CASSPRDRAFEAFF | TGTGCCAGCAGCCCCCGGGACAGGGCCTTTGAAGCTTTCTTT
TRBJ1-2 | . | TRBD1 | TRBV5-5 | CASSLGQGIYYGYTF | TGTGCCAGCAGCTTGGGACAGGGTATATACTATGGCTACACCTTC
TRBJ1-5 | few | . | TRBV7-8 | CASSQGQNQPQHF | TGTGCCAGCAGCCAAGGACAGAATCAGCCCCAGCATTTT
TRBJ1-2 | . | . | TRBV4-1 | CASSQDPGGPWYGYTF | TGCGCCAGCAGCCAAGATCCCGGGGGCCCATGGTATGGCTACACCTTC
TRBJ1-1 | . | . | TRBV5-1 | CASSLAGMNTEAFF | TGCGCCAGCAGCTTGGCCGGGATGAACACTGAAGCTTTCTTT
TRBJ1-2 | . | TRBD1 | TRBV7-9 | CASSLVDRELSGYTF | TGTGCCAGCAGCTTAGTTGACAGGGAGTTGAGTGGCTACACCTTC
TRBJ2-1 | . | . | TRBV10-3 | CAISEYVSSYNEQFF | TGTGCCATCAGTGAGTACGTAAGCTCCTACAATGAGCAGTTCTTC
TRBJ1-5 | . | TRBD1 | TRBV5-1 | CASSPTGQGNQPQHF | TGCGCCAGCAGCCCTACGGGACAGGGTAATCAGCCCCAGCATTTT
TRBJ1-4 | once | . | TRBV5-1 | CASSTTSGEKLFF | TGCGCCAGCAGCACGACTTCGGGGGAAAAACTGTTTTTT
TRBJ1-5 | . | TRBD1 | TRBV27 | CASSSDRGQPQHF | TGTGCCAGCAGTTCAGACAGGGGTCAGCCCCAGCATTTT
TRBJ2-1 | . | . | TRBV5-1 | CASSARGDSLAEQFF | TGCGCCAGCAGCGCCCGGGGGGACAGTCTAGCGGAGCAGTTCTTC
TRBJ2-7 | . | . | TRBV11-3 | CASSLVRGSGVQYF | TGTGCCAGCAGCTTAGTCCGGGGCAGTGGTGTGCAGTACTTC
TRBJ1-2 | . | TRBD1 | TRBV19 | CASSIFPGGNYGYTF | TGTGCCAGTAGTATTTTTCCAGGGGGAAACTATGGCTACACCTTC
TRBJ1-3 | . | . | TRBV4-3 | CASSQGEGNTIYF | TGCGCCAGCAGCCAAGGAGAGGGAAACACCATATATTTT
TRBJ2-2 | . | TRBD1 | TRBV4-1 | CASTRGGQGVPGELFF | TGCGCCAGCACTCGTGGGGGACAGGGGGTCCCGGGGGAGCTGTTTTTT